The clone carrying this T cell receptor beta chain was observed a few times. This CDR3 spans 13 amino acids. Trimming cost V 2 bases and J 6 bases, with 7 bases left between them. The V gene's germline CDR1 is SGHDN and CDR2 FVKESK. This sample was taken from a study of OX40 agonist ivuxolimab in advanced cancers. This table comes from immunoSEQ multiplex PCR, and its TCRdb copy is limited to in-frame clones, with some not included. Of about 46,000 clones listed, about 80% are singletons. V is TRBV14 and J is TRBJ2-2, with D unclear. The source is an adult with an advanced solid tumor such as melanoma, head and neck, liver or kidney cancer. The specimen was CD4+ or CD8+ T cells sorted from blood, collected in a trial of the OX40 agonist ivuxolimab. Written as DNA, the CDR3 is TGTGCCAGCAGCCAATACCCCGCCGGGGAGCTGTTTTTT. Translation gives CASSQYPAGELFF.